The 16 T cell receptor beta chains below come from one sample, sequenced in a study of brain T cells in children with intractable seizures. The data were produced by immunoSEQ multiplex PCR, yet TCRdb's version contains in-frame clones alone and is incomplete. This sample has roughly 110,000 clones, with 94% found just once. This specimen was peripheral blood, taken at surgery. These receptors were taken from a boy under two years old with hemimegalencephaly and intractable seizures.

CDR3 coding DNA: TGCGCCAGCAGCTTGCAGCGGGAGAATGAGCAGTTCTTC. Amino acid sequence: CASSLQRENEQFF. The rearrangement uses TRBV5-1 and TRBJ2-1; TRBD2 agrees at 8 bases. Trimming took 1 base from V and 7 from J; bases not matched to a gene: 1. CDR1 is SGHRS and CDR2 is YFSETQ in the germline V gene. The CDR3 is 13 amino acids.

This chain connects TRBV4-2 to TRBJ2-7; no definite D call. Per germline, CDR1 LGHNA and CDR2 YNFKEQ. This CDR3 is 14 amino acids long. The V gene lost 1 base and the J gene lost 0 bases, with 7 bases spanning the gap. The CDR3 sequence: CASSQGGSSYEQYF. The DNA of the CDR3 is TGTGCCAGCAGCCAAGGCGGCTCCTCCTACGAGCAGTACTTC.

This chain uses TRBV5-1 with TRBJ1-1; D call uncertain. Germline V gene sequence: CDR1 SGHRS, CDR2 YFSETQ. The ends were cut back, 8 bases at V and 1 base at J, with 12 bases in the middle. The CDR3 is 13 amino acids. For the CDR3, the DNA is TGCGCCAGTGGGGAGGTCCCGAACACTGAAGCTTTCTTT. Its protein is CASGEVPNTEAFF.

The rearrangement joins TRBV15 to TRBJ1-1; TRBD1 aligns across 8 bases. With 5 bases clipped from V and 1 base from J, the junction kept 12 bases outside the gene matches. This CDR3 comprises 17 residues. Germline V gene data show CDR1 as LNHNV and CDR2 as YYDKDF (reference sequence). CDR3 residues: CATSGHRQGRKNTEAFF. The CDR3 nucleotides read TGTGCCACCAGCGGCCATCGACAGGGGCGGAAGAACACTGAAGCTTTCTTT.

This chain links TRBV28 with TRBJ1-4; D unresolved. V lost 6 bases and J 7 bases, leaving 18 bases between the germline ends. This CDR3 is built from 15 residues. Germline CDR1 and CDR2: MDHEN and SYDVKM. The CDR3 sequence is CASRLMTNPPEKLFF. The CDR3, as DNA: TGTGCCAGCAGGCTGATGACAAACCCCCCTGAAAAACTGTTTTTT.

The gene calls are TRBV20-1 and TRBJ2-7; no reliable D call. The CDR3 consists of 11 residues. V dropped 1 base and J dropped 4 bases, with 5 bases sitting between them. Germline CDR1 is DFQATT and CDR2 is SNEGSKA (reference sequence). This CDR3 reads CSARGVYEQYF. CDR3 in DNA: TGCAGTGCTAGAGGGGTATACGAGCAGTACTTC.

The chain carries TRBV7-3 and TRBJ2-1, with 8 bases lining up with TRBD1. The CDR3 sequence is 16 residues long. Germline CDR1 SGHTA, CDR2 FQGTGA. The V segment lost 5 bases and the J segment 5 bases; nucleotides outside the gene matches: 11. CDR3 nucleotides: TGTGCCAGCAGCCCCAAGACAGGGGCCACGCACAATGAGCAGTTCTTC. It encodes CASSPKTGATHNEQFF.

V is TRBV5-6 and J is TRBJ1-3; weak D call: TRBD1 (5 bases). From germline, CDR1 is SGHDT and CDR2 YYEEEE. V lost 6 bases and J lost 0, with 16 bases in between. CDR3 length: 16 residues. The CDR3 loop reads CASTGAGRSSGNTIYF. The CDR3 nucleotides are TGTGCCAGCACCGGAGCGGGACGCAGCTCTGGAAACACCATATATTTT.

This clone was picked up a small number of times. The V call is TRBV5-4, the J call TRBJ2-3; D remains unclear. Trimming left V 1 base short and J 1 base short, with 13 bases between. The CDR3 consists of 16 residues. The V gene's germline CDR1 is SGHNT and CDR2 YYREEE (reference sequence). The CDR3 reads CASSLWVPTGTDTQYF. The CDR3 DNA reads TGTGCCAGCAGCTTGTGGGTCCCGACCGGCACAGATACGCAGTATTTT.

The genes are TRBV27 and TRBJ2-7; TRBD1 might be the D (5 bases). The CDR3 loop spans 16 amino acids. V lost 2 bases to trimming and J lost 3 bases, with 17 bases between them. Looked up from germline, CDR1 is MNHEY and CDR2 is SMNVEV (reference sequence). CDR3 amino acids: CASSLAPGSSLYEQYF. In DNA form, the CDR3 reads TGTGCCAGCAGTTTAGCCCCAGGGTCCAGCCTCTACGAGCAGTACTTC.

CDR3 sequence reads: CASSGSYNSPLHF. CDR3 sequence (DNA): TGTGCCAGCAGTGGCAGCTATAATTCACCCCTCCACTTT. The V call is TRBV6-2 or TRBV6-3, the J call TRBJ1-6; no firm D call. Germline-derived CDR1 and CDR2 are MNHEY and SVGEGT. The germline V and J ends were trimmed by 5 bases and 3 bases, with 5 bases remaining between them. The length of the CDR3 is 13 residues.

This clone was found once. The chain employs TRBV9 and TRBJ2-7; a possible D gene is TRBD1 (5 bases). V was clipped by 1 base and J by 0 bases, with 8 bases between them. Germline V gene sequence: CDR1 SGDLS, CDR2 YYNGEE. This CDR3 region has 14 residues. CDR3 bases: TGTGCCAGCAGCGTATTCGGACACTCCTACGAGCAGTACTTC. It encodes CASSVFGHSYEQYF.

The chain links TRBV7-2 to TRBJ2-1; D gene uncertain. Deletions cut 2 bases from V and 6 bases from J, with 14 bases between. The CDR3 has 15 residues. Germline loops: CDR1 SGHTA, CDR2 FQGNSA. CDR3: CASSLFKGSINEQFF. DNA for the CDR3: TGTGCCAGCAGCTTATTTAAGGGATCGATCAATGAGCAGTTCTTC.

The chain employs TRBV13 and TRBJ2-3; 8 nucleotides align to TRBD2. The CDR3 has 16 residues. The ends lost 5 bases at V and 2 bases at J; junction bases unmatched: 9. Per the germline V gene, CDR1 is PRHDT and CDR2 is FYEKMQ (reference sequence). CDR3 loop: CASSHFRLAPTDTQYF. In nucleotides, the CDR3 is TGTGCCAGCAGCCACTTCCGACTAGCGCCCACAGATACGCAGTATTTT.

The V gene is TRBV12-3 or TRBV12-4, the J gene TRBJ1-5, with no clear D. The germline V and J ends were trimmed by 1 base and 5 bases, with 6 bases remaining between them. The CDR3 sequence is 13 residues long. CDR3 nucleotide sequence: TGTGCCAGCAGTTTAGGAAGTTATCAGCCCCAGCATTTT. Amino acids: CASSLGSYQPQHF.

This chain joins TRBV14 and TRBJ2-1; D is uncertain. Per the germline V gene, CDR1 is SGHDN and CDR2 is FVKESK. Trimming stripped 8 bases from V and 2 bases from J, with 13 bases between. The CDR3 sequence is 14 residues long. The CDR3 here is CASGFLGTYNEQFF. CDR3 nucleotide sequence: TGTGCCAGCGGATTTCTAGGGACCTACAATGAGCAGTTCTTC.